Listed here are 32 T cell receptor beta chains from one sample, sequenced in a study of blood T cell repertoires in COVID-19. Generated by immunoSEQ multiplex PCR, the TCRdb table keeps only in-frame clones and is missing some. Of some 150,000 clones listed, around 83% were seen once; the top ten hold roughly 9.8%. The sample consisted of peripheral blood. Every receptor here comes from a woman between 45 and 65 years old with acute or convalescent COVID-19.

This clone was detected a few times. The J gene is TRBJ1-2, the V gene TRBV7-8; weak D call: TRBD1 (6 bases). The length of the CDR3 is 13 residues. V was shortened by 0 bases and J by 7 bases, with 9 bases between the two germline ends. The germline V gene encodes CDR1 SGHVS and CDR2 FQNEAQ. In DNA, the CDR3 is TGTGCCAGCAGCTTAGCGGGGGCCGGTGGCTACACCTTC. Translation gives CASSLAGAGGYTF.

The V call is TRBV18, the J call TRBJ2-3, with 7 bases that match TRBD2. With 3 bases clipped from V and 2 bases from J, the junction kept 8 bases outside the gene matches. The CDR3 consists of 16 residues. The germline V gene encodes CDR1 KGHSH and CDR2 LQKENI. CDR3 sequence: CASSPSPGLTTDTQYF. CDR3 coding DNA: TGTGCCAGCTCACCGTCCCCGGGACTAACCACAGATACGCAGTATTTT. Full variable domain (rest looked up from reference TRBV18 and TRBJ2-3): NAGVMQNPRHLVRRRGQEARLRCSPMKGHSHVYWYRQLPEEGLKFMVYLQKENIIDESGMPKERFSAEFPKEGPSILRIQQVVRGDSAAYFCASSPSPGLTTDTQYFGPGTRLTVL.

CDR3 sequence: CASSIVPAGPADTQYF. The CDR3, as DNA: TGTGCCAGTAGTATAGTTCCAGCGGGCCCCGCAGATACGCAGTATTTT. The chain uses TRBV19 and TRBJ2-3; perhaps TRBD2 as D (6 bases). The V gene lost 1 base and the J gene lost 4 bases, with 15 bases spanning the gap. Germline CDR1 reads LNHDA; CDR2 reads SQIVND (reference sequence). The CDR3 sequence is 16 residues long.

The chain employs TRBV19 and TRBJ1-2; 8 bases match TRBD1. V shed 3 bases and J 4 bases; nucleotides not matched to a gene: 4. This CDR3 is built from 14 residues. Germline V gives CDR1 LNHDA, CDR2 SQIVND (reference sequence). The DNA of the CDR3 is TGTGCCAGTAGTATGGCAGGGGGCGGCTATGGCTACACCTTC. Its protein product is CASSMAGGGYGYTF.

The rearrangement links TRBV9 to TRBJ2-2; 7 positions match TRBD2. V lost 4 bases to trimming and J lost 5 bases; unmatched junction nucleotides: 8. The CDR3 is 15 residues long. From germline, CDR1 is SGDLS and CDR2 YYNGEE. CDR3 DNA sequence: TGTGCCAGCAGCACGAGGACTAGTAGGACCGGGGAGCTGTTTTTT. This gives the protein CASSTRTSRTGELFF.

The CDR3 coding sequence is TGTGCCAGCTCACCAGAGTCCAGGGCTTACTCTGGAAACACCATATATTTT. This gives the protein CASSPESRAYSGNTIYF. The chain recombines TRBV18 with TRBJ1-3; possibly TRBD1 for D (5 bases). The CDR3 extends over 17 amino acids. Trimming removed 2 bases from V and 0 bases from J, with 14 bases in between. Germline V gene data show CDR1 as KGHSH and CDR2 as LQKENI.

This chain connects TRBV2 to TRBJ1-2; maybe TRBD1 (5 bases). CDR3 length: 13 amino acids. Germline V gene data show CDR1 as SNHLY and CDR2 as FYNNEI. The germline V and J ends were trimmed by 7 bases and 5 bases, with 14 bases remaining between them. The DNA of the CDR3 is TGTGCCAGCACCAGGACACGCACATATGGCTACACCTTC. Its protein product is CASTRTRTYGYTF.

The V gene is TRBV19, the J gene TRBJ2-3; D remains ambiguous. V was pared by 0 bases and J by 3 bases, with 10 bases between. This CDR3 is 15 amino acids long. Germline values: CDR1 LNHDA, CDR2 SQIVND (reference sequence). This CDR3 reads CASSIEARLTDTQYF. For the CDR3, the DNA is TGTGCCAGTAGTATAGAGGCAAGATTAACAGATACGCAGTATTTT.

The CDR3 loop is CASSQDWRRGEYEQYF. As DNA, the CDR3 is TGCGCCAGCAGCCAAGATTGGCGCAGGGGAGAATACGAGCAGTACTTC. The genes are TRBV4-3 and TRBJ2-7; tentative D call: TRBD1 (6 bases). The CDR3 sequence is 16 residues long. Germline V gives CDR1 LGHNA, CDR2 YSLEER. The V and J ends lost 0 bases and 4 bases respectively, with 16 bases between them.

The CDR3 loop is CASRGIGGSGTDTQYF. The CDR3 bases are TGTGCCAGCAGGGGGATAGGTGGTAGCGGGACAGATACGCAGTATTTT. This chain uses TRBV27 with TRBJ2-3, with 7 nucleotides matching TRBD2. The CDR3 totals 16 residues. Trimming removed 6 bases from V and 3 bases from J; junction bases left unmatched: 12. Germline V lookup: CDR1 MNHEY, CDR2 SMNVEV (reference sequence).

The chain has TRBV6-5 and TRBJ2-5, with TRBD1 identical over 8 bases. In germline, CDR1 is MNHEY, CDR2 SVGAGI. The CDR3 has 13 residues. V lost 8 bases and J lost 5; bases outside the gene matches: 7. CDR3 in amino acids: CASHQGARETQYF. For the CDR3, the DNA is TGTGCCAGCCACCAGGGGGCGCGGGAGACCCAGTACTTC.

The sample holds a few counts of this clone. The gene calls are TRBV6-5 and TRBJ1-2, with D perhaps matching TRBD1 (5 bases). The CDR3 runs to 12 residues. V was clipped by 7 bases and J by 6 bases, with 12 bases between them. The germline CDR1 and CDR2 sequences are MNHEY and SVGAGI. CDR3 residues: CASKAQGHGYTF. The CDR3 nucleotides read TGTGCCAGCAAGGCCCAGGGCCATGGCTACACCTTC.

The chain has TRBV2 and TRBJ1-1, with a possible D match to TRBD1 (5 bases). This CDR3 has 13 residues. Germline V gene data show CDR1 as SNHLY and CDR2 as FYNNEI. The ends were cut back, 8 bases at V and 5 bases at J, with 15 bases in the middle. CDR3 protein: CASERGADTEAFF. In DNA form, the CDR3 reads TGTGCCAGCGAGCGGGGCGCGGATACTGAAGCTTTCTTT.

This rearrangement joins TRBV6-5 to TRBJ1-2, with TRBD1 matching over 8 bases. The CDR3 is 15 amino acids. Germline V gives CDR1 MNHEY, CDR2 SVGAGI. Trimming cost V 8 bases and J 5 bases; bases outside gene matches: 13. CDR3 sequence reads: CASGRQGLWGYGYTF. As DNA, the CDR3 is TGTGCCAGCGGTAGACAGGGGCTCTGGGGGTATGGCTACACCTTC.

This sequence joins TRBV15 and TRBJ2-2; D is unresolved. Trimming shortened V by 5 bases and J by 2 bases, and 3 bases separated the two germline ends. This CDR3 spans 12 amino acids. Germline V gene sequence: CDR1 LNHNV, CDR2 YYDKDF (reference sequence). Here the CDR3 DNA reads TGTGCCACCAGCCTCAACACCGGGGAGCTGTTTTTT. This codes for CATSLNTGELFF.

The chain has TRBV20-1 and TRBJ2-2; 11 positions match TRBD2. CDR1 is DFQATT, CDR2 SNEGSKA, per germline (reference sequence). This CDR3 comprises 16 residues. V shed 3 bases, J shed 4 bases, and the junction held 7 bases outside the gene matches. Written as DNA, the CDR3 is TGCAGTGCTAGTCGGGCTAGCGGGGGGCCCACCGGGGAGCTGTTTTTT. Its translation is CSASRASGGPTGELFF.

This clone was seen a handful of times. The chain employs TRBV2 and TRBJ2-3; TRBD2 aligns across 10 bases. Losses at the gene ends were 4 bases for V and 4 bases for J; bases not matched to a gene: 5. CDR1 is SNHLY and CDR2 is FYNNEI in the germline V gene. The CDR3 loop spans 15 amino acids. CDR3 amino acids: CASSGLAGTADTQYF. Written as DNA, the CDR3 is TGTGCCAGCAGTGGACTAGCGGGCACGGCAGATACGCAGTATTTT.

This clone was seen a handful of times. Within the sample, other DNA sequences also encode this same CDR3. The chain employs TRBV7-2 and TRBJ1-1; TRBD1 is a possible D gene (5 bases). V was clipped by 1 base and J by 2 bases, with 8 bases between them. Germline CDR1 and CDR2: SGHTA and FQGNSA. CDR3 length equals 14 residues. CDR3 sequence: CASSLGQGNTEAFF. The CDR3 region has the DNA TGTGCCAGCAGCTTAGGGCAGGGCAACACTGAAGCTTTCTTT.

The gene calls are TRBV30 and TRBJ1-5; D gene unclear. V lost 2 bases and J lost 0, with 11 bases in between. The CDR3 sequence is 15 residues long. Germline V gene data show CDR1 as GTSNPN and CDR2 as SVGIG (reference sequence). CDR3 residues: CAWSYRSVSNQPQHF. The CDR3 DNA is TGTGCCTGGAGTTATAGATCGGTTAGCAATCAGCCCCAGCATTTT.

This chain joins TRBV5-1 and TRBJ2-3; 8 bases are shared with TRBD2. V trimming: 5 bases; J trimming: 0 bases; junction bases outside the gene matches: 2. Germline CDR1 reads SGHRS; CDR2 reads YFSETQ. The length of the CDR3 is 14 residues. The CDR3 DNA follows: TGCGCCAGCAGACGGGGGGGAAGCACAGATACGCAGTATTTT. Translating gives CASRRGGSTDTQYF.

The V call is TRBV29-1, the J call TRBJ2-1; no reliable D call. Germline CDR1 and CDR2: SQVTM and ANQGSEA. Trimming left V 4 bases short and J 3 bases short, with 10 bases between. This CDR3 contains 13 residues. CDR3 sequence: CSVGMRLYNEQFF. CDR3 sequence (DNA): TGCAGCGTTGGTATGCGCCTCTACAATGAGCAGTTCTTC.

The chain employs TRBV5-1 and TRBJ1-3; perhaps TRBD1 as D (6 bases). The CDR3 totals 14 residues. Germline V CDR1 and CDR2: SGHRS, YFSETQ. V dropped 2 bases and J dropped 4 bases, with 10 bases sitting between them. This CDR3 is CASSFLQGGNTIYF. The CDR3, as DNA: TGCGCCAGCAGCTTTTTACAGGGAGGAAACACCATATATTTT.

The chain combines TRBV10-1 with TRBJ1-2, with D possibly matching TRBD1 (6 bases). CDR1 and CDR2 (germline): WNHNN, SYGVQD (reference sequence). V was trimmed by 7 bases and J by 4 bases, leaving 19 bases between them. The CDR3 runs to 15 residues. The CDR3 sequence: CASTQAQGSGYGYTF. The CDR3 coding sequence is TGCGCCAGCACCCAAGCACAGGGATCTGGCTATGGCTACACCTTC.

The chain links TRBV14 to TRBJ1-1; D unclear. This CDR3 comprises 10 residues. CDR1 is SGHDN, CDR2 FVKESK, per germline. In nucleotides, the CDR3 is TGTGCTAGTGGGAACACTGAAGCTTTCTTT. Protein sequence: CASGNTEAFF.

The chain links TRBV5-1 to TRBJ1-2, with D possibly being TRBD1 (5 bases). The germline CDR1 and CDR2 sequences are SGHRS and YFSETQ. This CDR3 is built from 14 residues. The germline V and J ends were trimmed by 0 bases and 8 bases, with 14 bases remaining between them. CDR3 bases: TGCGCCAGCAGCTTGGAGTCAGGGCAGGACGGCTACACCTTC. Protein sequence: CASSLESGQDGYTF.

CDR3 bases: TGTGCCAGCATCCGTGGGGGCACTGGAAACACTGAAGCTTTCTTT. Translating gives CASIRGGTGNTEAFF. The genes are TRBV5-4 and TRBJ1-1; D perhaps matches TRBD1 (6 bases). In germline, CDR1 is SGHNT, CDR2 YYREEE (reference sequence). CDR3 size: 15 residues. V was cut by 6 bases and J by 2 bases, with 17 bases left in between.

The CDR3 loop reads CASSLWDYGTDTQYF. CDR3 in DNA: TGTGCCAGCAGCCTGTGGGACTACGGCACAGATACGCAGTATTTT. The chain combines TRBV4-2 with TRBJ2-3; 7 bases are shared with TRBD2. The CDR3 consists of 15 residues. Germline V gene data show CDR1 as LGHNA and CDR2 as YNFKEQ. Trimming removed 4 bases from V and 1 base from J; junction bases left unmatched: 5.

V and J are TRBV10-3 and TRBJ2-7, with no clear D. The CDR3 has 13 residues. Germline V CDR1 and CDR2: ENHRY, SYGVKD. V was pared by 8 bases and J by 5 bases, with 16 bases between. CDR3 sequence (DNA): TGTGCCATCGCGACAACGCAAGGCCACGAGCAGTACTTC. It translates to CAIATTQGHEQYF.

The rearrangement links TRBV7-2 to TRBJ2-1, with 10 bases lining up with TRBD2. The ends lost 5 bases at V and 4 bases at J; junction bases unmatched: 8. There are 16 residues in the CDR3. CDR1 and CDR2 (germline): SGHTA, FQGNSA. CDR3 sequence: CASSGTGTSAYNEQFF. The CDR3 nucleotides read TGTGCCAGCAGCGGAACCGGGACTAGCGCGTACAATGAGCAGTTCTTC.

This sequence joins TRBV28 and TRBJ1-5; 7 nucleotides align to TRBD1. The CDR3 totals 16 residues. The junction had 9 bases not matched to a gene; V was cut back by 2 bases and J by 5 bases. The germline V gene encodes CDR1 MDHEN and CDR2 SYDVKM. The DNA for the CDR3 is TGTGCCAGCAGTTTACCTCATCACAGGGGATATCAGCCCCAGCATTTT. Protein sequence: CASSLPHHRGYQPQHF.

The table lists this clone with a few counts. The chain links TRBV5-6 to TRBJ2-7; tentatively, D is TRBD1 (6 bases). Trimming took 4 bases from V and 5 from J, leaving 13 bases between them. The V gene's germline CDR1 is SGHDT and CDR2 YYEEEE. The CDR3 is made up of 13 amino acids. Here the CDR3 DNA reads TGTGCCAGCAGCGTGGCAGGGGCCCACGAGCAGTACTTC. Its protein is CASSVAGAHEQYF.

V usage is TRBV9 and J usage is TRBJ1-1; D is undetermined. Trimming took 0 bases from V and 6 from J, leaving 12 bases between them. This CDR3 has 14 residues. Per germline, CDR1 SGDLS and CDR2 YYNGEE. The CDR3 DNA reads TGTGCCAGCAGCGTAGAGGCGCGGGGTGCTGAAGCTTTCTTT. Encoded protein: CASSVEARGAEAFF.